Following are 23 T cell receptor beta chains from one sample sequenced in a study of tumour-infiltrating T cells in Burkitt lymphoma. Using immunoSEQ multiplex PCR, the repertoire was profiled, and TCRdb retains in-frame clones only, with some absent. The sample has approximately 2,100 clones, less than 15% seen once. The sequenced material came from tumor tissue. These receptors all stem from a human donor with Burkitt lymphoma.

This clone was detected a few times. The V call is TRBV5-1, the J call TRBJ2-3; TRBD2 agrees at 10 bases. J lost 0 bases, V lost 3 bases, and 1 base had no gene match. Germline V gene sequence: CDR1 SGHRS, CDR2 YFSETQ. The CDR3 has 15 residues. CDR3 region: CASSSSGGSTDTQYF. CDR3 in DNA: TGCGCCAGCAGCTCTAGCGGGGGAAGCACAGATACGCAGTATTTT. Full variable domain (remainder filled in from reference TRBV5-1 and TRBJ2-3): KAGVTQTPRYLIKTRGQQVTLSCSPISGHRSVSWYQQTPGQGLQFLFEYFSETQRNKGNFPGRFSGRQFSNSRSEMNVSTLELGDSALYLCASSSSGGSTDTQYFGPGTRLTVL.

The V gene is TRBV9, the J gene TRBJ2-7; D could derive from TRBD1 or TRBD2 (6 bases each). V lost 0 bases and J 2 bases, leaving 9 bases between the germline ends. The CDR3 has 14 residues. Germline CDR1 is SGDLS and CDR2 is YYNGEE. CDR3 in amino acids: CASSVGGAAYEQYF. CDR3 in DNA: TGTGCCAGCAGCGTAGGGGGGGCAGCCTACGAGCAGTACTTC.

This sequence joins TRBV7-9 and TRBJ1-6; 9 nucleotides agree with TRBD1. Trimming at V came to 5 bases and at J to 8 bases, leaving 7 bases not matched to a gene. Germline V CDR1 and CDR2: SEHNR, FQNEAQ (reference sequence). The CDR3 length is 15 residues. CDR3: CASSNGQGLDSPLHF. In DNA, the CDR3 is TGTGCCAGCAGCAACGGACAGGGGTTGGATTCACCCCTCCACTTT.

CDR3: CARSGTLNTEAFF. The CDR3 DNA follows: TGTGCCCGCTCAGGCACTCTGAACACTGAAGCTTTCTTT. The gene calls are TRBV30 and TRBJ1-1, with no clear D. Germline V gives CDR1 GTSNPN, CDR2 SVGIG (reference sequence). The CDR3 extends over 13 amino acids. Trimming removed 8 bases from V and 0 bases from J, with 13 bases in between.

This clone was observed a few times. V gene TRBV7-2 combines with J gene TRBJ2-2; no clear D. This CDR3 has 17 residues. Trimming took 1 base from V and 4 from J, leaving 16 bases between them. Germline V gives CDR1 SGHTA, CDR2 FQGNSA. The CDR3 DNA follows: TGTGCCAGCAGCTTAGGCCCCGGGCGTGGTCGCACCGGGGAGCTGTTTTTT. The encoded protein is CASSLGPGRGRTGELFF.

The rearrangement joins TRBV18 to TRBJ2-1; 12 bases map to TRBD2. Germline-derived CDR1 and CDR2 are KGHSH and LQKENI. With V trimmed by 8 bases and J by 5 bases, 4 bases remained unmatched. This CDR3 is built from 14 residues. CDR3 region: CASRLAGGDNEQFF. CDR3 DNA: TGTGCCAGCCGCCTAGCGGGGGGGGACAATGAGCAGTTCTTC.

This clone was observed a handful of times. V gene TRBV21-1 combines with J gene TRBJ2-7; the table calls TRBD2, which could not be checked here. TRBV21-1 corresponds to a pseudogene. This CDR3 spans 14 amino acids. The CDR3 nucleotides read TGTGCCAGCGGACCGGCCGGGAGCAAAAGGGAGCAGTACTTC. Its translation: CASGPAGSKREQYF.

This clone was counted a few times. In DNA, the CDR3 is TGCGCCACCACGGACAGGATCACTGAAGCTTTCTTT. Translation gives CATTDRITEAFF. The chain carries TRBV10-2 and TRBJ1-1, with 7 bases lining up with TRBD1. Germline V lookup: CDR1 WSHSY, CDR2 SAAADI. J lost 4 bases, V lost 10 bases, and 6 bases had no gene match. CDR3 length: 12 residues.

The chain recombines TRBV6-6 with TRBJ1-2, with a tentative D call TRBD1 (6 bases). With 2 bases removed from V and 8 bases from J, the gap between germline ends came to 15 bases. The CDR3 runs to 14 residues. Per the germline V gene, CDR1 is MNHNY and CDR2 is SVGAGI (reference sequence). In DNA form, the CDR3 reads TGTGCCAGCAGTTACCAGGGGTCCAGCGGGGGCTACACCTTC. Protein product: CASSYQGSSGGYTF.

V and J are TRBV7-2 and TRBJ1-5; the D is unclear. The CDR3 length is 14 residues. The germline V gene has CDR1 SGHTA and CDR2 FQGNSA. V was shortened by 3 bases and J by 0 bases, with 6 bases between the two germline ends. The CDR3 sequence: CASSFMDSNQPQHF. The CDR3 DNA sequence: TGTGCCAGCAGCTTTATGGATAGCAATCAGCCCCAGCATTTT.

The chain recombines TRBV6-5 with TRBJ1-2; 8 positions match TRBD1. The J segment lost 7 bases and the V segment lost 5 bases, leaving 12 bases of the junction unmatched. CDR1 MNHEY and CDR2 SVGAGI come from the germline V gene. The CDR3 has 15 residues. CDR3 protein: CASSPGQGLSGGYTF. In nucleotides, the CDR3 is TGTGCCAGCAGTCCCGGACAGGGCTTATCTGGTGGCTACACCTTC.

This clone has only a few counts. The chain has TRBV7-2 and TRBJ1-5; the D is unclear. This CDR3 has 14 amino acids. Germline V gene sequence: CDR1 SGHTA, CDR2 FQGNSA. V was cut by 3 bases and J by 7 bases, with 13 bases left in between. CDR3 coding DNA: TGTGCCAGCAGCTTCTTCGGGGTCGGGCAGCCCCAGCATTTT. Amino acid sequence: CASSFFGVGQPQHF.

The J gene is TRBJ2-7, the V gene TRBV28, with 9 bases fitting TRBD1. The CDR3 extends over 17 amino acids. The germline CDR1 and CDR2 sequences are MDHEN and SYDVKM. The ends lost 7 bases at V and 0 bases at J; junction bases unmatched: 13. The CDR3 DNA is TGTGCCAGCACCGATACACAGGGGGCCTTCAGCTCCTACGAGCAGTACTTC. Its translation: CASTDTQGAFSSYEQYF.

This chain joins TRBV14 and TRBJ1-4, with 7 nucleotides matching TRBD1. The CDR3 has 15 amino acids. V lost 5 bases to trimming and J lost 4 bases; unmatched junction nucleotides: 7. Looked up from germline, CDR1 is SGHDN and CDR2 is FVKESK. This chain's CDR3 is CASSARDSFNEKLFF. The CDR3 nucleotides read TGTGCCAGCAGCGCCCGGGACAGCTTTAATGAAAAACTGTTTTTT.

The chain joins TRBV5-3 to TRBJ2-5; 9 bases are a match to TRBD1. TRBV5-3 is placed among ORFs of uncertain function. CDR3 length: 15 residues. V was pared by 2 bases and J by 0 bases, with 2 bases of the junction left unmatched. The CDR3 here is CARSFRTGDQETQYF. For the CDR3, the DNA is TGTGCCAGAAGCTTCCGGACAGGGGACCAAGAGACCCAGTACTTC.

The rearrangement joins TRBV9 to TRBJ2-3, with TRBD2 identical over 8 bases. Germline V gene lookup returns CDR1 SGDLS and CDR2 YYNGEE. The CDR3 is 15 residues long. The J segment lost 6 bases and the V segment lost 2 bases, leaving 8 bases of the junction unmatched. CDR3 sequence: CASSVPSGPVDTQYF. CDR3 coding DNA: TGTGCCAGCAGCGTTCCTAGCGGGCCAGTCGATACGCAGTATTTT.

This chain uses TRBV19 with TRBJ1-5, with D unclear. The V end lost 0 bases, the J end lost 0 bases, and 12 bases lay between the germline ends. The CDR3 runs to 17 residues. CDR1 is LNHDA, CDR2 SQIVND, per germline (reference sequence). CDR3 residues: CASSIDPYASSNQPQHF. In nucleotides, the CDR3 is TGTGCCAGTAGTATAGATCCATACGCCAGTAGCAATCAGCCCCAGCATTTT.

This clone appeared a few times. This chain joins TRBV7-3 and TRBJ2-7; no reliable D call. This CDR3 has 12 amino acids. V lost 4 bases and J 6 bases, leaving 10 bases between the germline ends. Germline V gives CDR1 SGHTA, CDR2 FQGTGA. DNA for the CDR3: TGTGCCAGCAGCTCCGGCTCAGGCGAGCAGTACTTC. Amino acids: CASSSGSGEQYF.

In its sample, this clone was seen a few times. The gene calls are TRBV5-8 and TRBJ1-6, with a tentative D call TRBD1 (6 bases). The CDR3 has 15 amino acids. V lost 0 bases, J lost 7 bases, and 11 bases lay in between. Germline CDR1 is SGHTS and CDR2 is YDEGEE. This chain's CDR3 is CASSLVVTGNSPLHF. DNA for the CDR3: TGTGCCAGCAGCTTGGTTGTGACAGGCAATTCACCCCTCCACTTT.

The sample holds a few counts of this clone. The CDR3 DNA is TGCGCCAGCAGCCAAACTTACAGGGCCATTAACTATGGCTACACCTTC. Protein product: CASSQTYRAINYGYTF. This rearrangement joins TRBV4-3 to TRBJ1-2; a possible D gene is TRBD1 (6 bases). This CDR3 is 16 amino acids long. Trimming removed 2 bases from V and 1 base from J, with 14 bases in between. The germline V gene has CDR1 LGHNA and CDR2 YSLEER.

Turning to this clone: Other nucleotide sequences in the sample specify the same CDR3. The chain has TRBV5-1 and TRBJ2-5; 13 bases line up with TRBD2. CDR3 length equals 17 residues. Trimming cost V 1 base and J 5 bases; bases outside gene matches: 8. Germline V gene lookup returns CDR1 SGHRS and CDR2 YFSETQ. CDR3 sequence (DNA): TGCGCCAGCAGCTTGTCACTAGCGGGGGGGCCGCAGGAGACCCAGTACTTC. It specifies CASSLSLAGGPQETQYF.

V is TRBV2 and J is TRBJ2-1; tentatively, D is TRBD2 (11 bases). Between the trimmed V and J ends, which lost 4 bases and 0 bases, there was a span of 31 bases. CDR1 is SNHLY, CDR2 FYNNEI, per germline. This CDR3 has 22 residues. DNA of the CDR3: TGTGCCAGCAGTGCCCCGGGACAGGGGACTAGCGGACAAAACAGCTCCTACAATGAGCAGTTCTTC. Translating gives CASSAPGQGTSGQNSSYNEQFF. Supplemented by reference TRBV2 and TRBJ2-1, the full variable domain reads EPEVTQTPSHQVTQMGQEVILRCVPISNHLYFYWYRQILGQKVEFLVSFYNNEISEKSEIFDDQFSVERPDGSNFTLKIRSTKLEDSAMYFCASSAPGQGTSGQNSSYNEQFFGPGTRLTVL.

CDR3 residues: CASSPTDRGNSPLHF. In DNA, the CDR3 is TGTGCCAGCAGCCCTACTGACAGAGGAAATTCACCCCTCCACTTT. This rearrangement joins TRBV7-3 to TRBJ1-6; tentatively, D is TRBD1 (5 bases). Trimming cost V 5 bases and J 7 bases, with 15 bases left between them. This CDR3 spans 15 amino acids. The germline V gene has CDR1 SGHTA and CDR2 FQGTGA.